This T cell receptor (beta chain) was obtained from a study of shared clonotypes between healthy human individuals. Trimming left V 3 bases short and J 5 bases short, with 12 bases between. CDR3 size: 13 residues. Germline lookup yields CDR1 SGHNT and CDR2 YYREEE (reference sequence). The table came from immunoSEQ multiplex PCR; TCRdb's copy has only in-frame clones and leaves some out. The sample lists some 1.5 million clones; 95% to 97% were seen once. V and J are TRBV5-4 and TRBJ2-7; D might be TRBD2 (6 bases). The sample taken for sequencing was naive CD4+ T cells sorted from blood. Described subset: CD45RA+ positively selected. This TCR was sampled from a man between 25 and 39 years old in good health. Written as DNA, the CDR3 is TGTGCCAGCAGCTATGGGACTCACGACGAGCAGTACTTC. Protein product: CASSYGTHDEQYF.